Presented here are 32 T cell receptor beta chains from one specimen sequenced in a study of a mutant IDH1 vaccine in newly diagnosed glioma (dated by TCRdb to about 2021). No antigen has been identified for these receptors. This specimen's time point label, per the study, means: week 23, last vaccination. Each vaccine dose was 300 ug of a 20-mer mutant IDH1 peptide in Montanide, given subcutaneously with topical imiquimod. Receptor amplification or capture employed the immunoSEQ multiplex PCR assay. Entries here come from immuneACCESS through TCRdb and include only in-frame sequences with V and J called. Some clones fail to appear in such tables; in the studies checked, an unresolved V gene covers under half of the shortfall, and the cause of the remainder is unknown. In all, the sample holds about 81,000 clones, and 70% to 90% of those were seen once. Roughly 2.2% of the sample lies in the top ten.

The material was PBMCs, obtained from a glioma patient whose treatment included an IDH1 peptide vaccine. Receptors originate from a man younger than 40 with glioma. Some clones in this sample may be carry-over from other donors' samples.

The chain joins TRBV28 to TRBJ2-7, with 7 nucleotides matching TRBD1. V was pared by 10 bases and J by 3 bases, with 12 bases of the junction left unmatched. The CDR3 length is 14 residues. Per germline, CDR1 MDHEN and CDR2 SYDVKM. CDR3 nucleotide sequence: TGTGCCACCGGCGACACAGGGGTCGACTACGAGCAGTACTTC. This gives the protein CATGDTGVDYEQYF.

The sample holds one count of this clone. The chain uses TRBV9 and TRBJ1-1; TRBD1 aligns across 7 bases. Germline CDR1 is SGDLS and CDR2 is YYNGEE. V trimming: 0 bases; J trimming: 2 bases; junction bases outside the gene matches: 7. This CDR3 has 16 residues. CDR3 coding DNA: TGTGCCAGCAGCGTAGCAAATGACAGGGTAAACACTGAAGCTTTCTTT. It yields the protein CASSVANDRVNTEAFF.

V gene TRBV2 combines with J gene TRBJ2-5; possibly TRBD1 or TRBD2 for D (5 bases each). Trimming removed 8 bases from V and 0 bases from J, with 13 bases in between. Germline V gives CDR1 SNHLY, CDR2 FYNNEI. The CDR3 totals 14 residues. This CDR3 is CASRQGEYQETQYF. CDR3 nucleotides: TGTGCCAGCCGGCAGGGAGAGTACCAAGAGACCCAGTACTTC. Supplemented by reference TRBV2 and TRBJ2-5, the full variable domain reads EPEVTQTPSHQVTQMGQEVILRCVPISNHLYFYWYRQILGQKVEFLVSFYNNEISEKSEIFDDQFSVERPDGSNFTLKIRSTKLEDSAMYFCASRQGEYQETQYFGPGTRLLVL.

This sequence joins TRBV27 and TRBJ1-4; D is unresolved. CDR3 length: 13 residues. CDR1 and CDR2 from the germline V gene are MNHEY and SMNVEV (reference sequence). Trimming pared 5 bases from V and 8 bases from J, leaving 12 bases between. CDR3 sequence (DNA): TGTGCCAGCAGTCGGGTGGTTCAGGAAAAACTGTTTTTT. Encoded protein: CASSRVVQEKLFF.

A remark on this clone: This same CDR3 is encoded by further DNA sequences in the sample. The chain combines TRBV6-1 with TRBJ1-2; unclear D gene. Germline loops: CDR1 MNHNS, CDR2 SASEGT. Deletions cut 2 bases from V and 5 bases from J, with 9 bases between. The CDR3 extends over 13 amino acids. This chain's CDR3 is CASSERVGYGYTF. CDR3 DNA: TGTGCCAGCAGTGAACGGGTGGGGTATGGCTACACCTTC.

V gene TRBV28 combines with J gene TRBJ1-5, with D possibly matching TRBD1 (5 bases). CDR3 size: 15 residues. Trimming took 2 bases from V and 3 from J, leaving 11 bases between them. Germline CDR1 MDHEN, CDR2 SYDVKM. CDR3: CASSLKTVPNQPQHF. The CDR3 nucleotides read TGTGCCAGCAGTTTAAAGACAGTTCCCAATCAGCCCCAGCATTTT.

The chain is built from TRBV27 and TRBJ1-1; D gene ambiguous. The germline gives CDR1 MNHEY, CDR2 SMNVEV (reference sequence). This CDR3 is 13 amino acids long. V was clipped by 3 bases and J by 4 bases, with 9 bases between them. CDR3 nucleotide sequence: TGTGCCAGCAGTTTGAACCGGCGCACTGAAGCTTTCTTT. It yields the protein CASSLNRRTEAFF.

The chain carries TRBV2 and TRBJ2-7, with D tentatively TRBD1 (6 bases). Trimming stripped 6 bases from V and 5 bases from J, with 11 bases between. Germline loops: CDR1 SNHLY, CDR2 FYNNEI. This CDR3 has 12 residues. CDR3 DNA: TGTGCCAGCAGGACAGGATCGGACGAGCAGTACTTC. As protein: CASRTGSDEQYF.

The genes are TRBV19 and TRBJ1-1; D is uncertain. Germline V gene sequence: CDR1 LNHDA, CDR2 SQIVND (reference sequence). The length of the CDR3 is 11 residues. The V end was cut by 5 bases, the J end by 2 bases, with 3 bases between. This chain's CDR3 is CASSVNTEAFF. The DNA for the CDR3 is TGTGCCAGTAGTGTTAACACTGAAGCTTTCTTT.

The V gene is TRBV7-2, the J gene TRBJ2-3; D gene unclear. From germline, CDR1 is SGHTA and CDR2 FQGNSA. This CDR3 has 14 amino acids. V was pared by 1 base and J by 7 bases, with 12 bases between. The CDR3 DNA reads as TGTGCCAGCAGCTTAGGCGGAGCACCCCATACGCAGTATTTT. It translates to CASSLGGAPHTQYF.

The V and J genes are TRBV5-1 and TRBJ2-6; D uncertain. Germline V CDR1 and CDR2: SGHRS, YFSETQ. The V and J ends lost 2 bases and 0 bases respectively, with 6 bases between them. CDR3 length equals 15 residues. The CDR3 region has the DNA TGCGCCAGCAGCTTCAGGCCCTCTGGGGCCAACGTCCTGACTTTC. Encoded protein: CASSFRPSGANVLTF. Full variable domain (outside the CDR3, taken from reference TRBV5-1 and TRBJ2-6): KAGVTQTPRYLIKTRGQQVTLSCSPISGHRSVSWYQQTPGQGLQFLFEYFSETQRNKGNFPGRFSGRQFSNSRSEMNVSTLELGDSALYLCASSFRPSGANVLTFGAGSRLTVL.

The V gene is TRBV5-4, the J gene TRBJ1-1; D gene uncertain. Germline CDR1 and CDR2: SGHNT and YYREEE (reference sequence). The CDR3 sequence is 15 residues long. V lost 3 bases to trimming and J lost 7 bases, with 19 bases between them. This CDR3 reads CASSSGETKLYEAFF. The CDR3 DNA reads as TGTGCCAGCAGCTCAGGCGAAACGAAACTTTATGAAGCTTTCTTT.

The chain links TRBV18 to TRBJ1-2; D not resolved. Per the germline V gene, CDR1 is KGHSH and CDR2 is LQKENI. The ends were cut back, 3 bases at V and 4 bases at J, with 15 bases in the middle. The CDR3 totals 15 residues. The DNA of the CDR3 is TGTGCCAGCTCACCCGTGGAGGGCGGTGGCTATGGCTACACCTTC. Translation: CASSPVEGGGYGYTF.

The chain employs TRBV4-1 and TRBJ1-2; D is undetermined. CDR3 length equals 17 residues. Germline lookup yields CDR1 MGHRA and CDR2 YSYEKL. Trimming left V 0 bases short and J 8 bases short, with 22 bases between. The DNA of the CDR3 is TGCGCCAGCAGCCAAGATTCGCAGGAAAGGTACTATCGGGGCTACACCTTC. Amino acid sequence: CASSQDSQERYYRGYTF.

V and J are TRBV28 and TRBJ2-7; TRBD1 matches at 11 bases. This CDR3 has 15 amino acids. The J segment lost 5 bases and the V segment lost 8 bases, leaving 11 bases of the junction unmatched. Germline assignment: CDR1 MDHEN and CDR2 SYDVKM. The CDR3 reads CASHEGGQGVHEQYF. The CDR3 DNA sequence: TGTGCCAGCCATGAGGGGGGACAGGGGGTCCACGAGCAGTACTTC.

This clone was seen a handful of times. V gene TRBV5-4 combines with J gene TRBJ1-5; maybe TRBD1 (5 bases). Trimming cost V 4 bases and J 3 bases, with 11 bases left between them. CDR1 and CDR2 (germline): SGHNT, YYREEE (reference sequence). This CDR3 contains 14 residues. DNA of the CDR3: TGTGCCAGCAGCCCGGGACGGAACAATCAGCCCCAGCATTTT. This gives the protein CASSPGRNNQPQHF.

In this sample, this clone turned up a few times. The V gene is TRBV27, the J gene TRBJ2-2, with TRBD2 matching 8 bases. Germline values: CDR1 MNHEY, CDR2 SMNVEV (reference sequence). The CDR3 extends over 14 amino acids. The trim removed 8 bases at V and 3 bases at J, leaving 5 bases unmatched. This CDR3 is CASGASGYTGELFF. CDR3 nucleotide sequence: TGTGCCAGCGGGGCTAGCGGGTACACCGGGGAGCTGTTTTTT.

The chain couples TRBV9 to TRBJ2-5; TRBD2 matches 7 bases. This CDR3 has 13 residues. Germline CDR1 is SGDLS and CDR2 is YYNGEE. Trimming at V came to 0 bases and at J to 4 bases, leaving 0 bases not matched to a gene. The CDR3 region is CASSVAGGETQYF. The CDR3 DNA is TGTGCCAGCAGCGTAGCGGGAGGAGAGACCCAGTACTTC.

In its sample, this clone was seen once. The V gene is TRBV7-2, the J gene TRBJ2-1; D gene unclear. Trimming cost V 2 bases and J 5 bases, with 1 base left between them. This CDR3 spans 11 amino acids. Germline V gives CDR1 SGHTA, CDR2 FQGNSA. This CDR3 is CASSLNNEQFF. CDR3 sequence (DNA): TGTGCCAGCAGCTTAAACAATGAGCAGTTCTTC.

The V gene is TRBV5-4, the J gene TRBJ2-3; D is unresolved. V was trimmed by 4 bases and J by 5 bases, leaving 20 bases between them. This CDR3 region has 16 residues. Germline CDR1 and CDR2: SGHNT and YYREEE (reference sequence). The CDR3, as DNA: TGTGCCAGCAGCCGGACCTTAGGTGGAGTCGGAGATACGCAGTATTTT. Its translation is CASSRTLGGVGDTQYF.

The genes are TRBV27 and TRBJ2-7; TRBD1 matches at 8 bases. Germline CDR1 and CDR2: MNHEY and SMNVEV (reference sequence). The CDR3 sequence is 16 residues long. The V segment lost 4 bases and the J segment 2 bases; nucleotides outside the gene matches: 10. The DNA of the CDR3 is TGTGCCAGCAGTTCCCTCCGGACAGGGAAGACCTACGAGCAGTACTTC. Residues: CASSSLRTGKTYEQYF.

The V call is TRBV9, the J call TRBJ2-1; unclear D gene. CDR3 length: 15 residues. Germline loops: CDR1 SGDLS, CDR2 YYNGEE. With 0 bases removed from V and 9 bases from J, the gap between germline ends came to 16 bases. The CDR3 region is CASSVESRISPEQFF. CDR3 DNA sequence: TGTGCCAGCAGCGTAGAATCTCGGATCAGCCCTGAGCAGTTCTTC.

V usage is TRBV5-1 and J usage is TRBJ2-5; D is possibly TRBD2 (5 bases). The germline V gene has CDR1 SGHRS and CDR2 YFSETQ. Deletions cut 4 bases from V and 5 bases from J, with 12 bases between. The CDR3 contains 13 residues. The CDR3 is CASSTGQRETQYF. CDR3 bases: TGCGCCAGCAGCACCGGGCAGCGGGAGACCCAGTACTTC.

The CDR3 loop reads CASSLEGSGANVLTF. In DNA, the CDR3 is TGTGCCAGCAGCTTAGAGGGGTCCGGGGCCAACGTCCTGACTTTC. The rearrangement links TRBV7-9 to TRBJ2-6; perhaps TRBD1 as D (5 bases). CDR1 is SEHNR, CDR2 FQNEAQ, per germline (reference sequence). Between the trimmed V and J ends, which lost 1 base and 4 bases, there was a span of 8 bases. This CDR3 is 15 amino acids long.

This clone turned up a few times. CDR3 DNA sequence: TGCAGCGTTCGGGGGGGGGACTCCCTCCTCGACGAGCAGTACTTC. It yields the protein CSVRGGDSLLDEQYF. J is TRBJ2-7 and V is TRBV29-1; 8 bases map to TRBD2. V shed 5 bases and J 5 bases; nucleotides not matched to a gene: 14. This CDR3 region has 15 residues. The germline gives CDR1 SQVTM, CDR2 ANQGSEA.

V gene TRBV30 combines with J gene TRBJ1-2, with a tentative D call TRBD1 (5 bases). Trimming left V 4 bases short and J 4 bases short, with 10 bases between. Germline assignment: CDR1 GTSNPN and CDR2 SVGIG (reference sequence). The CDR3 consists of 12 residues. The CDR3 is CAWNKRGYGYTF. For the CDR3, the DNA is TGTGCCTGGAATAAGAGGGGCTATGGCTACACCTTC. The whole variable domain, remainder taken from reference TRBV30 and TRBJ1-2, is SQTIHQWPATLVQPVGSPLSLECTVEGTSNPNLYWYRQAAGRGLQLLFYSVGIGQISSEVPQNLSASRPQDRQFILSSKKLLLSDSGFYLCAWNKRGYGYTFGSGTRLTVV.

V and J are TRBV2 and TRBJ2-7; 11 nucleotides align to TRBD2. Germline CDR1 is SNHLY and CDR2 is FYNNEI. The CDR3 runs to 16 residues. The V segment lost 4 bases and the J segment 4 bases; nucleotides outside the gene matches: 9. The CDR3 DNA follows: TGTGCCAGCAGTGGATCGGGACTAGCGGAACAGTACGAGCAGTACTTC. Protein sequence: CASSGSGLAEQYEQYF.

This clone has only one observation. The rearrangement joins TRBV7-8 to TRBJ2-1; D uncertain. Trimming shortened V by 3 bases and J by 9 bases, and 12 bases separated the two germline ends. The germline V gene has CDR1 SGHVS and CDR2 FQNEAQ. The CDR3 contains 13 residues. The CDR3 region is CASSFAFRGEQFF. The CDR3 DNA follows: TGTGCCAGCAGCTTCGCCTTTCGCGGTGAGCAGTTCTTC.

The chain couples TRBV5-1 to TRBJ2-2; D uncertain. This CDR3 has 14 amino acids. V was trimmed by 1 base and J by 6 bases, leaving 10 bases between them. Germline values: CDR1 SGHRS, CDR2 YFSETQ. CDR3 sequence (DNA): TGCGCCAGCAGCTTGTCGCGTCTGGCCGGGGAGCTGTTTTTT. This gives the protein CASSLSRLAGELFF.

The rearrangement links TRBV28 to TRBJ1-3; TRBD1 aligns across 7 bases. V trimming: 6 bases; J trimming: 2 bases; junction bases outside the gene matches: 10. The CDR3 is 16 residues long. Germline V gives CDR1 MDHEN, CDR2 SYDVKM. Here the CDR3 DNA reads TGTGCCAGCAGCCAAGGGACAGCCCAAACTGGAAACACCATATATTTT. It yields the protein CASSQGTAQTGNTIYF. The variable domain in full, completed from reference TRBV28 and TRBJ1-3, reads DVKVTQSSRYLVKRTGEKVFLECVQDMDHENMFWYRQDPGLGLRLIYFSYDVKMKEKGDIPEGYSVSREKKERFSLILESASTNQTSMYLCASSQGTAQTGNTIYFGEGSWLTVV.

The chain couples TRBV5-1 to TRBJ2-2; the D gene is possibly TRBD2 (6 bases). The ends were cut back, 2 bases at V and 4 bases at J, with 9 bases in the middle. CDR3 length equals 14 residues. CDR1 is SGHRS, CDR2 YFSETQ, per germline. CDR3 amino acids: CASSLSGSTGELFF. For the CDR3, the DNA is TGCGCCAGCAGCTTATCCGGGAGCACCGGGGAGCTGTTTTTT.

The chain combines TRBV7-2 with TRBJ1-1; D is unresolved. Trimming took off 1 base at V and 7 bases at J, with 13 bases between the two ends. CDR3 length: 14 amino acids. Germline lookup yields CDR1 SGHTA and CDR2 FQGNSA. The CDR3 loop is CASSLEPLQSEAFF. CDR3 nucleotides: TGTGCCAGCAGCTTAGAACCGTTACAGAGTGAAGCTTTCTTT.